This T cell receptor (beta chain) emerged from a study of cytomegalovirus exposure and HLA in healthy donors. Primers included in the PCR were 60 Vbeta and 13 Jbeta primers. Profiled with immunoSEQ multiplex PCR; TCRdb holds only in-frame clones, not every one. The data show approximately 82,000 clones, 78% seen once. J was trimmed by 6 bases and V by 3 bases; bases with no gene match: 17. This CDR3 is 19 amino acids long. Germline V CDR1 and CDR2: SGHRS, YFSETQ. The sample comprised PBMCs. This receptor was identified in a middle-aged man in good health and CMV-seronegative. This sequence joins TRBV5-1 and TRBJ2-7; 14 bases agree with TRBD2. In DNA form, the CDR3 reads TGCGCCAGCAGCTGGGCCGGGACAGGGGGACTAGCGGGAGTGCGCGAGCAGTACTTC. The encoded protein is CASSWAGTGGLAGVREQYF.